This TCR beta chain was identified during a study of human T cells and chemical hapten exposure. General study points: Versus controls, expanded TCRs had significantly more large CDR3 similarity clusters.

Only a few counts were recorded for this clonotype. What it recognizes is unknown. This sample's time point: patch test 2, 6 weeks after DPC sensitization. Treatment indicated: therapeutic diphenylcyclopropenone sensitization with weekly scalp DPC. TCRdb processed the RACE reads anew with MiXCR; each CDR3 protein has one entry. In the table there are about 85,000 distinct CDR3 sequences, 9.5% to 13% of which are singletons. This TCR was sampled from a man aged 18 to 29 with alopecia areata. Some clones in this sample may be carry-over from other donors' samples. The input for sequencing was whole blood, taken in connection with sensitization to the hapten diphenylcyclopropenone (DPC).

Written as DNA, the CDR3 is TGTGCCAGCAGTGGACGGACAGGTTGGGCGATTAACTATGGCTACACCTTC. Its translation is CASSGRTGWAINYGYTF. The chain links TRBV6-5 to TRBJ1-2; TRBD1 matches at 7 bases. Germline V gene sequence: CDR1 MNHEY, CDR2 SVGAGI. The CDR3 extends over 17 amino acids. The J segment lost 1 base and the V segment lost 5 bases, leaving 13 bases of the junction unmatched.